Listed here is a single T cell receptor (beta chain). Using its own MiXCR run on the 5' RACE reads, TCRdb lists one record per CDR3 protein. In the table there are hundreds of thousands of distinct CDR3 sequences, approximately 12% of which are singletons. This entry is derived from a study of T cells after yellow fever vaccination. V lost 6 bases and J 6 bases, leaving 11 bases between the germline ends. CDR1 MNHNY and CDR2 SVGAGI come from the germline V gene (reference sequence). The CDR3 has 12 residues. This material consisted of PBMCs, taken on the day of the yellow fever booster vaccination. The rearrangement links TRBV6-6 to TRBJ1-2; no clear D gene. This clonotype was obtained from a man aged 25-40 years who received the YFV17D yellow fever vaccine. The CDR3 sequence is CASRYKADGYTF. The CDR3 DNA reads as TGTGCCAGCAGATACAAGGCAGATGGCTACACCTTC.